This T cell receptor (beta chain) is from a study of T cell responses to AZD1222 COVID-19 vaccine. The table came from immunoSEQ multiplex PCR; TCRdb's copy has only in-frame clones and leaves some out. The sample has 150,000 to 200,000 clones; 80% to 95% are singletons. Germline CDR1 is MNHEY and CDR2 is SMNVEV (reference sequence). The V gene lost 3 bases and the J gene lost 4 bases, with 7 bases spanning the gap. This CDR3 spans 13 amino acids. This clone came up once. Other DNA sequences in this sample translate to the same CDR3. The receptor comes from an adult who received the AZD1222 COVID-19 vaccine. The sample here was peripheral blood, taken 28 days after the second AZD1222 dose. The gene calls are TRBV27 and TRBJ1-5, with D perhaps matching TRBD1 (5 bases). CDR3 amino acids: CASSFRGNQPQHF. The CDR3 nucleotides read TGTGCCAGCAGTTTCCGGGGGAATCAGCCCCAGCATTTT.